This T cell receptor beta chain was captured in a study of vaccination effects on CD4 cells after COVID-19. Viral peptide pool expansion of antigen-specific CD4+ T cells preceded sequencing in the ViraFEST assay. The culture ran for 10 to 11 days, and then CD4+ T cells were isolated. Each participant was administered two doses of either the BNT162b2 or the mRNA-1273 vaccine. This clone appeared a single time. Its specificity is unknown. Method: immunoSEQ multiplex PCR; TCRdb's copy keeps in-frame clones and lacks some. The sample lists roughly 59,000 clones, 60% to 80% occurring once. V was cut by 5 bases and J by 0 bases, with 20 bases left in between. Germline V gene sequence: CDR1 SGDLS, CDR2 YYNGEE. The CDR3 spans 17 residues.

The source was CD4+ T cells from PBMCs cultured with HCoV-OC43 spike peptides, collected after COVID-19 vaccination. The subset is: HCoV-OC43 spike overlapping peptide pool stimulation. The V gene is TRBV9, the J gene TRBJ1-1; TRBD1 is a possible D gene (5 bases). The TCR sequence derives from a human donor who received a COVID-19 vaccine. CDR3 DNA sequence: TGTGCCAGCAGAAAGATCGGGGCAGAGGTAATGAACACTGAAGCTTTCTTT. Amino acids: CASRKIGAEVMNTEAFF.